This T cell receptor beta chain was identified in a study of blood T cell repertoires in COVID-19. Germline CDR1 reads SGHRS; CDR2 reads YFSETQ. The V and J ends lost 0 bases and 0 bases respectively, with 7 bases between them. The CDR3 is made up of 14 amino acids. Some clones are missing from TCRdb's copy, which holds only in-frame ones; the method was immunoSEQ multiplex PCR. This table holds roughly 240,000 clones, over 80% found once. The sequence was collected from a man in his 60s who had recovered from COVID-19. Sequenced input: peripheral blood. The V call is TRBV5-1, the J call TRBJ2-7; D not certain. The CDR3 nucleotides read TGCGCCAGCAGCTTGGGGGCAGTCTCCTACGAGCAGTACTTC. Translation gives CASSLGAVSYEQYF. The variable domain in full, with the rest retrieved from reference TRBV5-1 and TRBJ2-7, is KAGVTQTPRYLIKTRGQQVTLSCSPISGHRSVSWYQQTPGQGLQFLFEYFSETQRNKGNFPGRFSGRQFSNSRSEMNVSTLELGDSALYLCASSLGAVSYEQYFGPGTRLTVT.